This is a list of T cell receptor beta chains from one sample in a study of Tregs in tolerant kidney transplant recipients. Their recognized antigens are unknown. Sequenced by immunoSEQ multiplex PCR; TCRdb stores in-frame clones only, minus some. In the table there are about 2,800 clones, roughly 40% of which are singletons. The sample was Tregs from blood grown in culture. All receptors come from a human donor in good health. CDR3s include the opening cysteine and the closing phenylalanine or tryptophan. The order of the fields is V gene, J gene, CDR3 length, D gene, clone size, CDR3 DNA, CDR3 protein. The D gene is left open where the match is weak. Expanded clones get a size class; other rows say once, few or many, or leave the size out.

TRBV7-9	TRBJ2-1	14	TRBD1	once	TGTGCCAGCAGGAGACAGGGGGGAAATGGTGAGCAGTTCTTC	CASRRQGGNGEQFF
TRBV6-5	TRBJ1-3	16	NA	NA	TGTGCCAGCAGTTACTCGCACCCGATACTTGGAAACACCATATATTTT	CASSYSHPILGNTIYF
TRBV7-9	TRBJ2-2	15	NA	NA	TGTGCCAGCAGCCATTTGACCTCACACACCGGGGAGCTGTTTTTT	CASSHLTSHTGELFF
TRBV7-9	TRBJ2-2	15	TRBD2	NA	TGTGCCAGCAGGCGAGCGGGAGCGGACACCGGGGAGCTGTTTTTT	CASRRAGADTGELFF
TRBV18	TRBJ1-1	14	NA	NA	TGTGCCAGCTCACCATTCCAGCTGAACACTGAAGCTTTCTTT	CASSPFQLNTEAFF
TRBV6-5	TRBJ2-6	16	NA	few	TGTGCCAGCAGTTACCGCATATACTCTGGGGCCAACGTCCTGACTTTC	CASSYRIYSGANVLTF
TRBV7-9	TRBJ2-3	14	NA	NA	TGTGCCAGCAGCTTCGGAGGGCCAGCAGATACGCAGTATTTT	CASSFGGPADTQYF
TRBV10-3	TRBJ2-7	14	NA	NA	TGTGCCAGTGGGTGGGCTTCCCCGGGTAGCGAGCAGTACTTC	CASGWASPGSEQYF
TRBV4-1	TRBJ2-7	17	TRBD2	NA	TGCGCCAGCAGCCTTCGGACTAGCGGGAGCATCTCCTACGAGCAGTACTTC	CASSLRTSGSISYEQYF
TRBV5-1	TRBJ1-1	16	NA	NA	TGCGCCAGCAAAGCGGGGCAGGGAAGGATGAACACTGAAGCTTTCTTT	CASKAGQGRMNTEAFF
TRBV2	TRBJ2-7	13	TRBD2	NA	TGTGCCAGCACGGGCGGGAGGACCTACGAGCAGTACTTC	CASTGGRTYEQYF
TRBV6-1	TRBJ1-5	15	TRBD1	NA	TGTGCCAGCAGGCGAGGACAGGGGGCATTTCAGCCCCAGCATTTT	CASRRGQGAFQPQHF
TRBV7-2	TRBJ1-5	14	NA	NA	TGTGCCAGCAGCTTAGCCGGGGCAAATCAGCCCCAGCATTTT	CASSLAGANQPQHF
TRBV20-1	TRBJ2-3	11	NA	NA	TGCAGTGCCGCACTCGGGGATACGCAGTATTTT	CSAALGDTQYF
TRBV6-6	TRBJ2-7	15	TRBD2	NA	TGTGCCAGCAGGGCTACGGGACTAGCGGGAGCGGAGCAGTACTTC	CASRATGLAGAEQYF
TRBV20-1	TRBJ1-3	11	NA	NA	TGCAGTGCTAGAACTGGAAACACCATATATTTT	CSARTGNTIYF
TRBV19	TRBJ1-2	16	TRBD1	NA	TGTGCCAGTAGCTTCACGGACAGGGGGCCTATCTATGGCTACACCTTC	CASSFTDRGPIYGYTF
TRBV5-1	TRBJ2-2	14	NA	few	TGCGCCAGCAGCCAGCAGGGACTTACCGGGGAGCTGTTTTTT	CASSQQGLTGELFF
TRBV11-2	TRBJ2-1	15	NA	few	TGTGCCAGCAGCTTAGACTCCGGCGCCTACAATGAGCAGTTCTTC	CASSLDSGAYNEQFF
TRBV9	TRBJ2-3	14	NA	NA	TGTGCCAGCAGCGTAGCCCCTAGCACAGATACGCAGTATTTT	CASSVAPSTDTQYF
TRBV6-5	TRBJ2-3	12	NA	NA	TGTGCCAGCAGGCAGTCACGAGATACGCAGTATTTT	CASRQSRDTQYF
TRBV11-2	TRBJ2-1	11	NA	medium-sized	TGTGCCAGCACCCCACGTCATGAGCAGTTCTTC	CASTPRHEQFF
TRBV7-9	TRBJ1-2	13	NA	NA	TGTGCCAGCAGCTTTCAGGGCCCCTATGGCTACACCTTC	CASSFQGPYGYTF
TRBV5-4	TRBJ1-6	15	TRBD1	NA	TGTGCCAGCAGCTTGGTAGGGGGCCTTGGTTCACCCCTCCACTTT	CASSLVGGLGSPLHF
TRBV30	TRBJ1-3	14	NA	NA	TGTGCCTGGAGTGTAGGGGGGCCTGGAAACACCATATATTTT	CAWSVGGPGNTIYF
TRBV30	TRBJ1-2	15	TRBD1	few	TGTGCCTGGAGTGTACTTGGGACAGGGGGATATGGCTACACCTTC	CAWSVLGTGGYGYTF
TRBV18	TRBJ2-5	14	NA	NA	TGTGCCAGCTCCCTCCGGGCGATCCAAGAGACCCAGTACTTC	CASSLRAIQETQYF
TRBV5-5	TRBJ2-7	16	TRBD2	few	TGTGCCAGCAGCTTGTATCCGACTAGCGGGAGCTTCGAGCAGTACTTC	CASSLYPTSGSFEQYF
TRBV7-8	TRBJ1-1	15	NA	few	TGTGCCAGCAGCTCCATTGTTGGAGCTATCACTGAAGCTTTCTTT	CASSSIVGAITEAFF
TRBV5-4	TRBJ2-2	16	NA	NA	TGTGCCAGCAGCTTTGGGCAGGGAAGGAACACCGGGGAGCTGTTTTTT	CASSFGQGRNTGELFF
TRBV5-5	TRBJ2-1	15	NA	medium-sized	TGTGCCAGCAGCTTGGAACAAAGCTCCTACAATGAGCAGTTCTTC	CASSLEQSSYNEQFF
TRBV6-5	TRBJ2-7	15	TRBD2	NA	TGTGCCAGCAGTCGGCCCTCACGGGGGGTACACGAGCAGTACTTC	CASSRPSRGVHEQYF
TRBV5-4	TRBJ1-2	14	NA	NA	TGTGCCAGCAGCCCAGGGTCAACCACCTATGGCTACACCTTC	CASSPGSTTYGYTF
TRBV18	TRBJ1-1	14	NA	NA	TGTGCCAGCTCAGTTAAGGTAGGGAACACTGAAGCTTTCTTT	CASSVKVGNTEAFF
TRBV6-1	TRBJ2-7	13	TRBD2	NA	TGTGCCAGCAGTATAAGCGGGGGCTACGAGCAGTACTTC	CASSISGGYEQYF
TRBV25-1	TRBJ1-2	12	NA	NA	TGTGCCAGCAGAGCGGGGTCCTATGGCTACACCTTC	CASRAGSYGYTF
TRBV19	TRBJ1-6	14	TRBD1	large	TGTGCCAGTACCGCCGGACAGGTGTATTCACCCCTCCACTTT	CASTAGQVYSPLHF
TRBV29-1	TRBJ2-3	11	NA	NA	TGCAGCGGAGGAACCACAGATACGCAGTATTTT	CSGGTTDTQYF
TRBV6-6	TRBJ2-3	14	NA	NA	TGTGCCAGCAGTTGGGGGATTGGTACAGATACGCAGTATTTT	CASSWGIGTDTQYF
TRBV27	TRBJ1-1	11	NA	medium-sized	TGTGCCAGCAGTACCACAGGGAAGGCTTTCTTT	CASSTTGKAFF
TRBV2	TRBJ1-5	14	NA	large	TGTGCCAGCAGTGGAAGTAACATTAATCAGCCCCAGCATTTT	CASSGSNINQPQHF
TRBV6-5	TRBJ1-1	14	NA	NA	TGTGCCAGCAGTTACCGTGGGCAGAACACTGAAGCTTTCTTT	CASSYRGQNTEAFF
TRBV7-8	TRBJ1-1	13	NA	few	TGTGCCAGCAGCTCCAAAGTGAACACTGAAGCTTTCTTT	CASSSKVNTEAFF
TRBV19	TRBJ2-7	14	NA	NA	TGTGCCAGTAGTATAAGGCTAGTTGCCTACGAGCAGTACTTC	CASSIRLVAYEQYF
TRBV7-9	TRBJ2-3	14	NA	NA	TGTGCCAGCAGCCCAGGAACACCTGGAGATACGCAGTATTTT	CASSPGTPGDTQYF
TRBV10-3	TRBJ2-3	14	NA	few	TGTGCCATCAGTGATGGGGGGCCCAGGGTTAGGCAGTATTTT	CAISDGGPRVRQYF
TRBV18	TRBJ2-2	15	NA	few	TGTGCCAGCTCATCTCGGGCAGGGAACACCGGGGAGCTGTTTTTT	CASSSRAGNTGELFF